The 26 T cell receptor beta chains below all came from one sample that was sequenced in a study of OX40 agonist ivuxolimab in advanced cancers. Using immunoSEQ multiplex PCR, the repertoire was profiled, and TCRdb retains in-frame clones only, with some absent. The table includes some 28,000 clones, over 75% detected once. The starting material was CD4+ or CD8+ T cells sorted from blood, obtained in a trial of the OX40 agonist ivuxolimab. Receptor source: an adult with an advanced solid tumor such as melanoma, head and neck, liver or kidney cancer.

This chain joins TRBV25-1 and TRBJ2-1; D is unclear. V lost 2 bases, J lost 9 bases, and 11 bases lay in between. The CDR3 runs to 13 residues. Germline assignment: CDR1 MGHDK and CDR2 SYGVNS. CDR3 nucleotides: TGTGCCAGCAGTGAACTCGATGAGTCTGAGCAGTTCTTC. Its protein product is CASSELDESEQFF. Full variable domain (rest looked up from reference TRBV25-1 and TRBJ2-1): EADIYQTPRYLVIGTGKKITLECSQTMGHDKMYWYQQDPGMELHLIHYSYGVNSTEKGDLSSESTVSRIRTEHFPLTLESARPSHTSQYLCASSELDESEQFFGPGTRLTVL.

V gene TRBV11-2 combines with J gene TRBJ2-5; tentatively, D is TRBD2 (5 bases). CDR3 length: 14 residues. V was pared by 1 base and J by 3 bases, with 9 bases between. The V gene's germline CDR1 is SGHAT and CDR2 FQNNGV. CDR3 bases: TGTGCCAGCAGCTTAGTAGCGAATAAAGAGACCCAGTACTTC. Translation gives CASSLVANKETQYF.

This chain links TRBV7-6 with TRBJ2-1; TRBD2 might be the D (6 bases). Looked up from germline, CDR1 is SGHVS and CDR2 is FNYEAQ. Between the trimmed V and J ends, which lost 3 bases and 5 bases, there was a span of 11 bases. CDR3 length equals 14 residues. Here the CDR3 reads CASSFSRGNNEQFF. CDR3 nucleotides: TGTGCCAGCAGCTTTTCCCGCGGGAACAATGAGCAGTTCTTC.

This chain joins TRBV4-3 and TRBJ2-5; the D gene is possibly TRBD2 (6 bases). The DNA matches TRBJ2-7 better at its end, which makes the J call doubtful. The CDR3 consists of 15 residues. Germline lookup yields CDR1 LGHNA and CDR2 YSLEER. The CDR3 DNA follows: TGCGCCAGCAGCCAAGGTTTCGGGAGTCTTAACGAGCAGTACTTC. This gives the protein CASSQGFGSLNEQYF.

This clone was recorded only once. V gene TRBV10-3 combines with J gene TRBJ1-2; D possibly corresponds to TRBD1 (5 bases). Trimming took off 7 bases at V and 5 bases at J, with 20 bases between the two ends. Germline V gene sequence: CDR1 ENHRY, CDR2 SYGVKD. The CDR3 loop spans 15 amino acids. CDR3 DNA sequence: TGTGCCATCAATCCTCGGGGGGTGTCAGGATATGGCTACACCTTC. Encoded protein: CAINPRGVSGYGYTF.

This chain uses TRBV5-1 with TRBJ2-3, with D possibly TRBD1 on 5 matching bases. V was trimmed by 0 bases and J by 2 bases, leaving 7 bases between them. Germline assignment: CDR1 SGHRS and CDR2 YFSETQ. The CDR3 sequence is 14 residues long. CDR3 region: CASSLGQSTDTQYF. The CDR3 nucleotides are TGCGCCAGCAGCTTGGGACAGTCCACAGATACGCAGTATTTT. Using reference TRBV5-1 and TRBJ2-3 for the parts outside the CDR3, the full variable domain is KAGVTQTPRYLIKTRGQQVTLSCSPISGHRSVSWYQQTPGQGLQFLFEYFSETQRNKGNFPGRFSGRQFSNSRSEMNVSTLELGDSALYLCASSLGQSTDTQYFGPGTRLTVL.

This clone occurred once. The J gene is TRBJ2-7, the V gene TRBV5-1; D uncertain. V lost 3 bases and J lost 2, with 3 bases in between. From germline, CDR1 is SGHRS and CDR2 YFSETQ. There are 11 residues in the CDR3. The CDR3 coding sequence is TGCGCCAGCAGCTACGCCTACGAGCAGTACTTC. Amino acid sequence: CASSYAYEQYF. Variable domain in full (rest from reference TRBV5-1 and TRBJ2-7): KAGVTQTPRYLIKTRGQQVTLSCSPISGHRSVSWYQQTPGQGLQFLFEYFSETQRNKGNFPGRFSGRQFSNSRSEMNVSTLELGDSALYLCASSYAYEQYFGPGTRLTVT.

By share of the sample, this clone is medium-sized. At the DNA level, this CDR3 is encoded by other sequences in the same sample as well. The CDR3 coding sequence is TGTGCCAGCAGTGAAGCGCCTGTAGGGAACACTGAAGCTTTCTTT. This gives the protein CASSEAPVGNTEAFF. The V and J genes are TRBV6-1 and TRBJ1-1; D is undetermined. The CDR3 length is 15 residues. V lost 0 bases, J lost 1 base, and 9 bases lay in between. Germline CDR1 and CDR2: MNHNS and SASEGT.

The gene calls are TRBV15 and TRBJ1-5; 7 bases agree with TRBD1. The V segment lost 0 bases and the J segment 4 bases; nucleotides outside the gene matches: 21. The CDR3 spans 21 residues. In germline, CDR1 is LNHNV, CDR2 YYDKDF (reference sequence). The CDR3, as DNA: TGTGCCACCAGCAGAGATCTAATGAGACAGGGTATAGGTTCCGAAAATCAGCCCCAGCATTTT. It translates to CATSRDLMRQGIGSENQPQHF.

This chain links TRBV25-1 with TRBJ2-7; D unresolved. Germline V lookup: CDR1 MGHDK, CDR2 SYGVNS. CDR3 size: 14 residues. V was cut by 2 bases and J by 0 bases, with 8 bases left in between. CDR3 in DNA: TGTGCCAGCAGTGAACCCTTAAGCTCCTACGAGCAGTACTTC. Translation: CASSEPLSSYEQYF.

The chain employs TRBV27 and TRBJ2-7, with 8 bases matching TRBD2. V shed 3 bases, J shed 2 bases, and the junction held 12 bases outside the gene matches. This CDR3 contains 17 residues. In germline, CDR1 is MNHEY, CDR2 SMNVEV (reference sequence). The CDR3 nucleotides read TGTGCCAGCAGTTTTTTAGAACGAGCGGGAGTCCCCTACGAGCAGTACTTC. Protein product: CASSFLERAGVPYEQYF.

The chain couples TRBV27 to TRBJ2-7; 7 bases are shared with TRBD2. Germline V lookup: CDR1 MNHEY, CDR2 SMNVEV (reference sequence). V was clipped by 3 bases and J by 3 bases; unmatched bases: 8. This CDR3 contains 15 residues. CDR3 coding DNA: TGTGCCAGCAGTTTGAGTACGGGCGGGAGCTACGAGCAGTACTTC. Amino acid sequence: CASSLSTGGSYEQYF.

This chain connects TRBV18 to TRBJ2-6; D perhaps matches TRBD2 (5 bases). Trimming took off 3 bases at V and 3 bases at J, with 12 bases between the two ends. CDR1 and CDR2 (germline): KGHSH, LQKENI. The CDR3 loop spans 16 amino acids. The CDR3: CASSPYGSGGANVLTF. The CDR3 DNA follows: TGTGCCAGCTCACCGTATGGAAGCGGTGGGGCCAACGTCCTGACTTTC.

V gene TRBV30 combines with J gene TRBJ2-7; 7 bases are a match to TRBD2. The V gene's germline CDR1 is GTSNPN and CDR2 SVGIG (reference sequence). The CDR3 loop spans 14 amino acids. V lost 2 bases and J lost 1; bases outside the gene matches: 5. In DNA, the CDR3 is TGTGCCTGGAGTTGGGGTAGCGGGTCCTACGAGCAGTACTTC. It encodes CAWSWGSGSYEQYF.

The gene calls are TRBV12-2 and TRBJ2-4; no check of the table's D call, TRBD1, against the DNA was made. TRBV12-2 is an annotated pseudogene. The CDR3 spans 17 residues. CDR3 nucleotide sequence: TGTGCAAGTCGCTTAGCACAGGGGCACAGAAGGGGAGACATTCAGTACTTC. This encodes CASRLAQGHRRGDIQYF.

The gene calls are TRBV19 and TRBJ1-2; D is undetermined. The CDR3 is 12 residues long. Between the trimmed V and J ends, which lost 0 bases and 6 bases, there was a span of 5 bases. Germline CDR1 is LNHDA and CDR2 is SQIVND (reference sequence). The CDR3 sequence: CASSIDLNGYTF. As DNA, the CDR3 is TGTGCCAGTAGTATAGATCTCAATGGCTACACCTTC.

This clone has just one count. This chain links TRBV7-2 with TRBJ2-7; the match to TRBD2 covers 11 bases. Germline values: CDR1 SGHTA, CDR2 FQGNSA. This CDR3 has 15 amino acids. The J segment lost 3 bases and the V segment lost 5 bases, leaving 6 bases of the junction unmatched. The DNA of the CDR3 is TGTGCCAGCAGCGAGCTAGCGGGAGGCCTCTACGAGCAGTACTTC. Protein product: CASSELAGGLYEQYF.

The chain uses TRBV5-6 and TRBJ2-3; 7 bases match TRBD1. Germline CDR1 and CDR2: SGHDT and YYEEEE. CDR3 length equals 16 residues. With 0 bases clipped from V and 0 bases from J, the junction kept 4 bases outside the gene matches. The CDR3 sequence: CASSLAPGQSTDTQYF. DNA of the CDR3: TGTGCCAGCAGCTTGGCCCCGGGACAGAGCACAGATACGCAGTATTTT.

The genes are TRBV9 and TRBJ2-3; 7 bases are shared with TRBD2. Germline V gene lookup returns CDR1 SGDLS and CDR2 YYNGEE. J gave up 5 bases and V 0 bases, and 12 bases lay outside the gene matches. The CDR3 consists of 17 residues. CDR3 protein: CASSVASGGSPQDTQYF. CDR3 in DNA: TGTGCCAGCAGCGTAGCGTCTGGCGGGAGCCCCCAAGATACGCAGTATTTT.

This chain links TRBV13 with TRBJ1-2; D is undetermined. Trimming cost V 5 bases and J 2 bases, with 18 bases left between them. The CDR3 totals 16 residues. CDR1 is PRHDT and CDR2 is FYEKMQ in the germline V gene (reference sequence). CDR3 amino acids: CASSPSGMGFNYGYTF. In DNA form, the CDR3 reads TGTGCCAGCAGCCCTAGTGGTATGGGGTTCAACTATGGCTACACCTTC.

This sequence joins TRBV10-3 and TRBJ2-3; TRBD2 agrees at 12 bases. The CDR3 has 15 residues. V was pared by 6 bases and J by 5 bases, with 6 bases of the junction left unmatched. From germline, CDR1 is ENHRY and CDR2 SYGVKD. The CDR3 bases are TGTGCCATCAGGGGGACTAGCGGGTCAATAGATACGCAGTATTTT. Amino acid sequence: CAIRGTSGSIDTQYF.

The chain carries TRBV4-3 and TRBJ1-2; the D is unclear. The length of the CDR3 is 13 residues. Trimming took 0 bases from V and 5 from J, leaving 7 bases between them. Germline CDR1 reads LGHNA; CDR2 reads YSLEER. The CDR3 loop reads CASSQERKYGYTF. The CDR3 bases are TGCGCCAGCAGCCAAGAACGGAAATATGGCTACACCTTC.

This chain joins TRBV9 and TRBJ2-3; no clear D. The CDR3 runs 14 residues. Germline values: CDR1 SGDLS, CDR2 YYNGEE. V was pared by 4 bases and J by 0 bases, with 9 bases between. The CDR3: CASSLSRSTDTQYF. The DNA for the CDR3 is TGTGCCAGCAGCCTGTCTAGAAGCACAGATACGCAGTATTTT.

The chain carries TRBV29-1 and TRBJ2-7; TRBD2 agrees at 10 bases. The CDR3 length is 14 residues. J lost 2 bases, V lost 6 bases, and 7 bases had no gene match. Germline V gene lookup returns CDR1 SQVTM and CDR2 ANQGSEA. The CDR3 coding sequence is TGCAGCGTCGCCCCGGGACTAGCGACCTACGAGCAGTACTTC. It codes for CSVAPGLATYEQYF.

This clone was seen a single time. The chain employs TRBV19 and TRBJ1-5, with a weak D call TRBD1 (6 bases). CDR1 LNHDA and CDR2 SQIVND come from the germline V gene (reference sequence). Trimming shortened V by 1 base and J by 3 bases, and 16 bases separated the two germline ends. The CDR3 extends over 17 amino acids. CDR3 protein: CASSIVGAGAFNQPQHF. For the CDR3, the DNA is TGTGCCAGTAGTATAGTAGGTGCGGGGGCTTTCAATCAGCCCCAGCATTTT. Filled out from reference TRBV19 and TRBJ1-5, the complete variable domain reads DGGITQSPKYLFRKEGQNVTLSCEQNLNHDAMYWYRQDPGQGLRLIYYSQIVNDFQKGDIAEGYSVSREKKESFPLTVTSAQKNPTAFYLCASSIVGAGAFNQPQHFGDGTRLSIL.

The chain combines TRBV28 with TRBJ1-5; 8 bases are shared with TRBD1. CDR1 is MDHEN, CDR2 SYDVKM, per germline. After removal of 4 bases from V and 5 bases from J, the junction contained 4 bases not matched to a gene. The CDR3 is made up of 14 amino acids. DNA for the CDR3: TGTGCCAGCAGTTGGACAGGGTTAGATCAGCCCCAGCATTTT. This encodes CASSWTGLDQPQHF.